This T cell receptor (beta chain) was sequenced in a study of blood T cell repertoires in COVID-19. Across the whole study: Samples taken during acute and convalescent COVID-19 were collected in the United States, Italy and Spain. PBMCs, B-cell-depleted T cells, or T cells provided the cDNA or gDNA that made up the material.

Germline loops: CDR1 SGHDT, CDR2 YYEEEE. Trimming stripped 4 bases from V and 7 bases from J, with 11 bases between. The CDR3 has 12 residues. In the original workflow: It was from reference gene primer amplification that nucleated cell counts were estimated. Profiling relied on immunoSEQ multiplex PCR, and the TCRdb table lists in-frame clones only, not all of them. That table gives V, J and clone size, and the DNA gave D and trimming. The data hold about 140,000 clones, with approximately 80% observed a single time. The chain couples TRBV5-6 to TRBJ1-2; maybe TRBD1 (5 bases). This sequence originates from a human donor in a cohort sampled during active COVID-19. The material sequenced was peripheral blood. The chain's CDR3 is CASSRGVGGYTF. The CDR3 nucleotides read TGTGCCAGCAGCCGGGGGGTTGGTGGCTACACCTTC.